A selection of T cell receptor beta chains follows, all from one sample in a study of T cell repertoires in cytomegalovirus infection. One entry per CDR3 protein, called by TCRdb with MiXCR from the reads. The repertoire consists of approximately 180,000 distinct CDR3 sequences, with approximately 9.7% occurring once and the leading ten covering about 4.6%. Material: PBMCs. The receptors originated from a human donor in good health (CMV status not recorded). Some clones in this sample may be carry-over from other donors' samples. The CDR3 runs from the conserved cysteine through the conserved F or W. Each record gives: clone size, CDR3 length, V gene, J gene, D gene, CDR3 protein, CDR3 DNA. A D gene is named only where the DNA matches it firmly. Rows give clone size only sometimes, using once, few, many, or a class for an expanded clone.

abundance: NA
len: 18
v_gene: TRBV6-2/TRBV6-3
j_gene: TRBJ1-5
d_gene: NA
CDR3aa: CASSYTLLEVGSNQPQHF
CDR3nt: TGTGCCAGCAGTTATACCCTACTCGAGGTTGGGAGCAATCAGCCCCAGCATTTT

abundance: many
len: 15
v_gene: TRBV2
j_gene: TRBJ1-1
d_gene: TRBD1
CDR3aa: CASRKGQGSGTEAFF
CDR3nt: TGTGCCAGCAGGAAGGGACAGGGTTCGGGCACTGAAGCTTTCTTT

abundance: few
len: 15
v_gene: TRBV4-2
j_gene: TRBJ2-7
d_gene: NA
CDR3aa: CASSQGASATYEQYF
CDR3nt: TGTGCCAGCAGCCAAGGTGCTAGCGCGACCTACGAGCAGTACTTC

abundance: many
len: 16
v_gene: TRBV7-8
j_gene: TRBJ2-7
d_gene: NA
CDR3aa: CASSLVPGTTSYEQYF
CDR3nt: TGTGCCAGCAGCTTAGTCCCGGGGACCACCTCCTACGAGCAGTACTTC

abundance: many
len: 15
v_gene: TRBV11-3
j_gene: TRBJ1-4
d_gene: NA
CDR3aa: CASSQNREVLKKLFF
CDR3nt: TGTGCCAGCAGCCAAAACAGGGAAGTCCTGAAAAAACTGTTTTTT

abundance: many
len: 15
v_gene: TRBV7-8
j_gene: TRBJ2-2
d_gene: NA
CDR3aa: CASSFGGPNTGELFF
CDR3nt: TGTGCCAGCAGCTTCGGAGGGCCGAACACCGGGGAGCTGTTTTTT

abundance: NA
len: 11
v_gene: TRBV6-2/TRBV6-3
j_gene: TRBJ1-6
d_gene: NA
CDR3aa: CASGMNSPLHF
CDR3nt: TGTGCCAGCGGGATGAATTCACCCCTCCACTTT

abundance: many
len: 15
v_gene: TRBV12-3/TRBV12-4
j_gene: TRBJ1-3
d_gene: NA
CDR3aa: CASSQKGLGENTIYF
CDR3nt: TGTGCCAGCAGTCAAAAGGGGTTGGGTGAAAACACCATATATTTT

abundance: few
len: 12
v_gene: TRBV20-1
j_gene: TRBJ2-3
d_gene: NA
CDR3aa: CSARDPGRTWHF
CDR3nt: TGCAGTGCTAGAGATCCGGGACGGACGTGGCATTTT

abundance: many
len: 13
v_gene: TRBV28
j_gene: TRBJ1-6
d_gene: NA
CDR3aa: CASSAQGRRPLHF
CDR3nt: TGTGCCAGCAGTGCTCAAGGCCGAAGGCCCCTCCACTTT

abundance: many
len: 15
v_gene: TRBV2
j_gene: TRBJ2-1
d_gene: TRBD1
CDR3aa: CASRAGTGGGYEQFF
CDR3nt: TGTGCCAGCAGAGCCGGGACAGGGGGCGGCTATGAGCAGTTCTTC

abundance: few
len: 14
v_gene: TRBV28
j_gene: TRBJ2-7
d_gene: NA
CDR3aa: CASSLQGNSYEQYF
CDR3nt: TGTGCCAGCAGTTTACAGGGGAACTCCTACGAGCAGTACTTC

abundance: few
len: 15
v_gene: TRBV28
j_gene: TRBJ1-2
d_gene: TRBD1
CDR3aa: CASSLEGRGPVGYTF
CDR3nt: TGTGCCAGCAGTTTAGAGGGCAGGGGGCCGGTTGGCTACACCTTC

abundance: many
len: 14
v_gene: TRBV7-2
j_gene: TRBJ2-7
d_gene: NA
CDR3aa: CASSLAPGRYEQYF
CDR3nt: TGTGCCAGCAGCTTAGCCCCGGGGCGCTACGAGCAGTACTTC

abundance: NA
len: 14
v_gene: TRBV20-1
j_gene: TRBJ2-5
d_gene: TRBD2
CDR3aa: CSARGVRDLETQYF
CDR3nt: TGCAGTGCCCGGGGGGTCCGGGACTTGGAGACCCAGTACTTC

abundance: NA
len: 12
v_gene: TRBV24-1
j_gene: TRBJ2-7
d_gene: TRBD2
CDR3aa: CATSQDGRAAYF
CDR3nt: TGTGCCACCAGCCAGGACGGGAGGGCCGCGTACTTC

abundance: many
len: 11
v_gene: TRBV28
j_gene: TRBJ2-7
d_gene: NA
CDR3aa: CASSFKDEQYF
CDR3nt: TGTGCCAGCAGTTTTAAGGACGAGCAGTACTTC

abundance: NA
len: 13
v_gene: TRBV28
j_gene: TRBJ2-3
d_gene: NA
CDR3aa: CASRWTPGDTQYF
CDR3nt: TGTGCCAGCAGGTGGACGCCGGGGGATACGCAGTATTTT

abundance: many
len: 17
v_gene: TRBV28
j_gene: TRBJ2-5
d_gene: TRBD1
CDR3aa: CASSSTRGQGRVETQYF
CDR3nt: TGTGCCAGCAGTTCCACCCGGGGACAGGGTAGGGTCGAGACCCAGTACTTC

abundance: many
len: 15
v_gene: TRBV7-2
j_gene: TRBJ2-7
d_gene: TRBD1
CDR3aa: CASSFAGQGSYEQYF
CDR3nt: TGTGCCAGCAGCTTCGCGGGACAGGGGTCCTACGAGCAGTACTTC

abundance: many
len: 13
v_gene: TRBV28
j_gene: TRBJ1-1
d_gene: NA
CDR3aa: CASSFGKNTEAFF
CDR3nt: TGTGCCAGCAGCTTCGGGAAGAACACTGAAGCTTTCTTT

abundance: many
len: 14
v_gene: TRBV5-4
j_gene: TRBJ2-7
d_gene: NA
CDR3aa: CASSPETGSYEQYF
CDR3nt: TGTGCCAGCAGTCCTGAGACAGGTAGCTACGAGCAGTACTTC

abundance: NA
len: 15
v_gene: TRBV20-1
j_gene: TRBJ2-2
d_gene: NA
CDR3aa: CSASDRGQNTGELFF
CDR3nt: TGCAGTGCTAGTGATCGGGGGCAAAACACCGGGGAGCTGTTTTTT

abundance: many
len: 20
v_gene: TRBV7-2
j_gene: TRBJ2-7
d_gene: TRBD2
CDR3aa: CASSLRSGAGLAGGPSEQYF
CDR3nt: TGTGCCAGCAGCTTACGGTCCGGGGCCGGACTAGCGGGAGGGCCGAGCGAGCAGTACTTC

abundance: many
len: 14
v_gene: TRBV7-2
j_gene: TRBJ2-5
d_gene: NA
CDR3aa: CASSKPGRRETQYF
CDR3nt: TGTGCCAGCAGCAAACCGGGGAGGCGGGAGACCCAGTACTTC

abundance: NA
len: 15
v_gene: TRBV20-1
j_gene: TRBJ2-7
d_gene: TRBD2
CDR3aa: CSARAVSGSGYEQYF
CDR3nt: TGCAGTGCTAGAGCCGTTAGCGGGAGTGGTTACGAGCAGTACTTC

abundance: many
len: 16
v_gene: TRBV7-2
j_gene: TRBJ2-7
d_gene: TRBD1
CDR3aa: CASSLTLGQGGYEQYF
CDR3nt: TGTGCCAGCAGCTTAACTTTGGGACAGGGTGGCTACGAGCAGTACTTC

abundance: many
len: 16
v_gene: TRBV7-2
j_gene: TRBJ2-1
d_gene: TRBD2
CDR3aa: CASSLDSGGRYNEQFF
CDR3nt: TGTGCCAGCAGCTTAGATAGCGGGGGGCGCTACAATGAGCAGTTCTTC

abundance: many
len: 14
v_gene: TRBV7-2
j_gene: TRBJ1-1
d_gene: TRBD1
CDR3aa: CASSIQGRDTEAFF
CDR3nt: TGTGCCAGCAGCATACAGGGGAGGGACACTGAAGCTTTCTTT

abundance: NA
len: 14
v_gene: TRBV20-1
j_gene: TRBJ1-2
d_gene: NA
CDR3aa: CSARDLGTNYGYTF
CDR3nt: TGCAGTGCTAGAGATCTGGGGACTAACTATGGCTACACCTTC

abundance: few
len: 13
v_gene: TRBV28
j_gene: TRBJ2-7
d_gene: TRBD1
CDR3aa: CASRWQGAGEQYF
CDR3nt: TGTGCCAGCAGATGGCAGGGGGCTGGCGAGCAGTACTTC

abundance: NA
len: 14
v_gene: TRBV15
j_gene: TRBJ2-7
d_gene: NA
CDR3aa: CATSSGLGAYEQYF
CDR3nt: TGTGCCACCAGCTCCGGTTTGGGGGCCTACGAGCAGTACTTC

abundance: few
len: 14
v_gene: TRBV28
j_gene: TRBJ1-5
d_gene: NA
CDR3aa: CASGGGLRNQPQHF
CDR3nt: TGTGCCTCTGGGGGGGGGTTGCGCAATCAGCCCCAGCATTTT

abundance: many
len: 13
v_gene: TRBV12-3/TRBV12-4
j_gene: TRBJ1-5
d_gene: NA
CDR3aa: CASSVRGGQPQHF
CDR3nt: TGTGCCAGCAGTGTCCGGGGAGGTCAGCCCCAGCATTTT

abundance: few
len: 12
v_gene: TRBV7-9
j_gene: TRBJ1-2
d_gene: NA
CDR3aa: CASSPAVKGYTF
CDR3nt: TGTGCCAGCAGCCCGGCGGTGAAAGGCTACACCTTC

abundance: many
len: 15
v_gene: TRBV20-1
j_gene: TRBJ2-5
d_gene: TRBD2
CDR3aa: CSARDPLAAAETQYF
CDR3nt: TGCAGTGCTAGAGACCCGCTAGCGGCAGCAGAGACCCAGTACTTC

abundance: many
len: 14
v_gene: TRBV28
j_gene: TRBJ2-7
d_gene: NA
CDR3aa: CASSSPGRRYEQYF
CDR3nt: TGTGCCAGCAGTTCTCCGGGGAGACGGTACGAGCAGTACTTC

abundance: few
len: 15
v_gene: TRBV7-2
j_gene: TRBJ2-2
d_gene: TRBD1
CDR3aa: CASSSRQGSTGELFF
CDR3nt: TGTGCCAGCAGCTCTAGACAGGGTAGCACCGGGGAGCTGTTTTTT

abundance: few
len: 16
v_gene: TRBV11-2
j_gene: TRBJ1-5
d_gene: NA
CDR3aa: CASSLGSRPGNQPQHF
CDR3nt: TGTGCCAGCAGCTTAGGTTCCAGGCCGGGCAATCAGCCCCAGCATTTT

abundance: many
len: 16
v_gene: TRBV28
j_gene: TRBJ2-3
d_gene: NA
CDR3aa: CATIRVGRDLTDTQYF
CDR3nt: TGTGCCACCATACGGGTCGGGCGGGATCTCACAGATACGCAGTATTTT

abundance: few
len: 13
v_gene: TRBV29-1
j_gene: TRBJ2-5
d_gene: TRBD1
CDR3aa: CSVDDRGGETQYF
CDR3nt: TGCAGCGTAGATGACAGGGGGGGAGAGACCCAGTACTTC